The 22 T cell receptor beta chains reported below all come from one sample, sequenced in a study of response to subunit inactivated influenza vaccine. Via MiXCR, TCRdb re-called the RT-PCR reads, giving one row per CDR3 protein. Among roughly 500,000 distinct CDR3 sequences listed, approximately 15% were seen once. The source was CD4+ T cells sorted from PBMCs, collected less than 30 months after vaccination. The receptors shown here come from a man between 50 and 75 years old who received an inactivated influenza vaccine.

This clonotype was counted a few times. The J gene is TRBJ1-2, the V gene TRBV10-3; 7 bases align to TRBD1. This CDR3 has 16 amino acids. The V segment lost 0 bases and the J segment 4 bases; nucleotides outside the gene matches: 8. The germline gives CDR1 ENHRY, CDR2 SYGVKD. The CDR3 reads CAISESRDRNSYGYTF. In DNA form, the CDR3 reads TGTGCCATCAGTGAGTCCCGGGACAGAAATAGCTATGGCTACACCTTC.

This sequence joins TRBV7-3 and TRBJ2-1; the D is unclear. Looked up from germline, CDR1 is SGHTA and CDR2 is FQGTGA. This CDR3 has 16 residues. Trimming took off 1 base at V and 4 bases at J, with 14 bases between the two ends. The chain's CDR3 is CASSLMPGLRYNEQFF. DNA of the CDR3: TGTGCCAGCAGCTTAATGCCCGGTTTACGTTACAATGAGCAGTTCTTC.

V and J are TRBV4-3 and TRBJ1-2, with D unclear. The CDR3 has 15 amino acids. Germline V gives CDR1 LGHNA, CDR2 YSLEER. Trimming removed 1 base from V and 2 bases from J, with 11 bases in between. The CDR3 is CASSQGTTQNYGYTF. CDR3 in DNA: TGCGCCAGCAGCCAAGGTACCACTCAGAACTATGGCTACACCTTC.

In nucleotides, the CDR3 is TGCGCCAGCAGCCGATTCGACAGGGACGGTTCACCCCTCCACTTT. Residues: CASSRFDRDGSPLHF. The chain employs TRBV4-1 and TRBJ1-6, with TRBD1 matching 7 bases. CDR1 is MGHRA and CDR2 is YSYEKL in the germline V gene. Losses at the gene ends were 4 bases for V and 9 bases for J; bases not matched to a gene: 9. The CDR3 runs 15 residues.

The genes are TRBV12-3 or TRBV12-4 and TRBJ2-7, with no clear D. The CDR3 has 12 amino acids. Trimming took 3 bases from V and 5 from J, leaving 8 bases between them. CDR3 loop: CASSFFVDEQYF. The CDR3, as DNA: TGTGCCAGCAGTTTTTTCGTGGACGAGCAGTACTTC.

The chain joins TRBV21-1 to TRBJ2-5. TRBV21-1 is a recognized pseudogene. The CDR3 has 12 amino acids. CDR3 residues: CASSDPTETQYF. Here the CDR3 DNA reads TGTGCCAGCAGCGACCCGACAGAGACCCAGTACTTC.

This clonotype showed up just a few times. CDR3 coding DNA: TGTGCCAGCAGTCGAGACAGGGTCAACCACTACGAGCAGTACTTC. It translates to CASSRDRVNHYEQYF. The chain employs TRBV16 and TRBJ2-7, with 7 bases matching TRBD1. Germline V gene sequence: CDR1 KGHSY, CDR2 FQNENV. The CDR3 has 15 amino acids. V lost 6 bases and J lost 3; bases outside the gene matches: 11.

The V call is TRBV29-1, the J call TRBJ2-5; D ambiguous. V was clipped by 7 bases and J by 1 base, with 13 bases between them. Per the germline V gene, CDR1 is SQVTM and CDR2 is ANQGSEA. The CDR3 covers 13 residues. The CDR3 nucleotides are TGCAGCGCCGCCGGGTCCCCCCAAGAGACCCAGTACTTC. Protein product: CSAAGSPQETQYF.

This clonotype was picked up a small number of times. This rearrangement joins TRBV6-2 or TRBV6-3 to TRBJ1-6; D unclear. V was cut by 0 bases and J by 7 bases, with 10 bases left in between. Germline V lookup: CDR1 MNHEY, CDR2 SVGEGT. The CDR3 runs to 15 residues. In DNA form, the CDR3 reads TGTGCCAGCAGTTACTCGTGGGGTGCCAATTCACCCCTCCACTTT. This translates into CASSYSWGANSPLHF.

In this sample, this clonotype turned up a few times. The conserved closing phenylalanine or tryptophan is absent in this CDR3, likely reflecting a read error. No DNA is shown, since the ends of the CDR3 on it are uncertain; the CDR3 is the one TCRdb lists. The rearrangement links TRBV19 to TRBJ2-1; the table's D call of TRBD1 was not tested on the DNA. The CDR3 spans 10 amino acids, including both terminal residues. From germline, CDR1 is LNHDA and CDR2 SQIVND (reference sequence). The CDR3 sequence: CARSLAGTTV.

This clonotype was observed a few times. The CDR3 coding sequence is TGTGCCACCAGTGAGGCCGGGGCGTACAATGAGCAGTTCTTC. As protein: CATSEAGAYNEQFF. This chain uses TRBV24-1 with TRBJ2-1, with D perhaps TRBD1 or TRBD2 (5 bases each). Between the trimmed V and J ends, which lost 4 bases and 4 bases, there was a span of 10 bases. CDR1 and CDR2 from the germline V gene are KGHDR and SFDVKD. The CDR3 spans 14 residues.

The chain couples TRBV20-1 to TRBJ2-2; D perhaps matches TRBD1 (5 bases). The CDR3 contains 13 residues. The V gene lost 1 base and the J gene lost 4 bases, with 7 bases spanning the gap. Germline values: CDR1 DFQATT, CDR2 SNEGSKA (reference sequence). This CDR3 is CSARGQGTGELFF. CDR3 nucleotide sequence: TGCAGTGCTAGAGGCCAGGGCACCGGGGAGCTGTTTTTT.

This sequence joins TRBV28 and TRBJ1-1, with 8 bases fitting TRBD1. The CDR3 is made up of 13 amino acids. Germline CDR1 MDHEN, CDR2 SYDVKM. The V gene end was trimmed by 6 bases and the J gene end by 9 bases; junction bases not matched to a gene: 9. CDR3 coding DNA: TGTGCCAGCAGCGCCACAGGGGGGATGAAAGCTTTCTTT. Residues: CASSATGGMKAFF. Full variable domain (missing parts from reference TRBV28 and TRBJ1-1): DVKVTQSSRYLVKRTGEKVFLECVQDMDHENMFWYRQDPGLGLRLIYFSYDVKMKEKGDIPEGYSVSREKKERFSLILESASTNQTSMYLCASSATGGMKAFFGQGTRLTVV.

The sample holds a few counts of this clonotype. This chain connects TRBV18 to TRBJ2-7; D might be TRBD1 or TRBD2, each matching 5 bases. The length of the CDR3 is 14 residues. V was clipped by 1 base and J by 3 bases, with 10 bases between them. CDR1 is KGHSH, CDR2 LQKENI, per germline. The CDR3 DNA is TGTGCCAGCTCACCACGGGACGGTAACTACGAGCAGTACTTC. The encoded protein is CASSPRDGNYEQYF.

This clonotype showed up just a few times. The rearrangement joins TRBV29-1 to TRBJ2-7; 8 nucleotides align to TRBD1. The length of the CDR3 is 14 residues. The germline V gene encodes CDR1 SQVTM and CDR2 ANQGSEA. Unmatched junction bases numbered 8, after V lost 6 bases and J lost 1 base. Written as DNA, the CDR3 is TGCAGCGTGAGCCGGGACAGGTATTCCTACGAGCAGTACTTC. This encodes CSVSRDRYSYEQYF.

This sequence joins TRBV3-1 and TRBJ2-3, with TRBD2 matching 14 bases. Per germline, CDR1 LGHDT and CDR2 YNNKEL (reference sequence). V shed 4 bases, J shed 8 bases, and the junction held 5 bases outside the gene matches. The CDR3 contains 15 residues. CDR3 in amino acids: CASSPSGLAGVTQYF. The CDR3 bases are TGTGCCAGCAGCCCATCGGGACTAGCGGGAGTTACGCAGTATTTT.

The chain uses TRBV20-1 and TRBJ2-5; D is unclear. V gave up 6 bases and J gave up 9 bases, with 14 bases separating them. In germline, CDR1 is DFQATT, CDR2 SNEGSKA (reference sequence). The CDR3 spans 11 residues. CDR3 loop: CSALQLLAQYF. Here the CDR3 DNA reads TGCAGTGCCCTGCAGTTGCTAGCCCAGTACTTC.

V is TRBV2 and J is TRBJ1-2; D call uncertain. The germline V and J ends were trimmed by 7 bases and 6 bases, with 15 bases remaining between them. The germline CDR1 and CDR2 sequences are SNHLY and FYNNEI. The CDR3 runs 13 residues. The CDR3, as DNA: TGTGCCAGCAACCCGCGGGCGGGAGATGGCTACACCTTC. Its translation is CASNPRAGDGYTF.

This clonotype was seen a few times. The chain recombines TRBV20-1 with TRBJ1-6, with 9 nucleotides matching TRBD1. This CDR3 comprises 13 residues. Per the germline V gene, CDR1 is DFQATT and CDR2 is SNEGSKA (reference sequence). Trimming cost V 5 bases and J 9 bases; bases outside gene matches: 5. DNA for the CDR3: TGCAGTGCTTCGACAGGGGGTCGTTCACCCCTCCACTTT. It codes for CSASTGGRSPLHF.

The CDR3 loop is CASSRQGGLYEQYF. The CDR3 bases are TGCGCCAGCAGCCGACAGGGGGGTTTGTACGAGCAGTACTTC. The V and J genes are TRBV4-1 and TRBJ2-7; 9 nucleotides match TRBD1. Germline CDR1 MGHRA, CDR2 YSYEKL. Trimming took 4 bases from V and 4 from J; bases not matched to a gene: 5. The CDR3 has 14 amino acids.

The chain is built from TRBV20-1 and TRBJ1-6; D is possibly TRBD1 (5 bases). CDR1 and CDR2 from the germline V gene are DFQATT and SNEGSKA (reference sequence). Deletions cut 5 bases from V and 10 bases from J, with 18 bases between. The CDR3 is 14 residues long. The CDR3 DNA reads TGCAGTGCTGAAAGCAGGGATTTCGGGTCACCCCTCCACTTT. This codes for CSAESRDFGSPLHF.

V gene TRBV4-3 combines with J gene TRBJ2-1; D unclear. The CDR3 loop spans 14 amino acids. Germline CDR1 reads LGHNA; CDR2 reads YSLEER. V was cut by 0 bases and J by 9 bases, with 12 bases left in between. CDR3 loop: CASSQDNFGTEQFF. The DNA for the CDR3 is TGCGCCAGCAGCCAAGATAACTTCGGAACTGAGCAGTTCTTC.